This is a list of T cell receptor beta chains from one sample in a study of vaccination and CD4 T cells after COVID-19. TCRdb itself ran the PCR reads through MiXCR, one entry per CDR3 protein. The sample records around 8,100 distinct CDR3 sequences, around 70% being singletons. No antigen has been identified for these receptors. What was sequenced was CD4+ T cells from blood, cultured in vitro. The source is a human donor who had recovered from COVID-19. Both conserved end residues are part of each CDR3. Each record gives: CDR3 length, V gene, D gene, J gene, clone size, CDR3 DNA, CDR3 protein. D genes are given only for firm matches. The size field is filled for only some rows; it gives once, few, many or a size class.

CDR3 length: 15; V gene: TRBV28; D gene: -; J gene: TRBJ2-7; clone size: -; CDR3 DNA: TGTGCCAGCAGTTTATTTGCCCGCCTATCCTACGAGCAGTACTTC; CDR3 protein: CASSLFARLSYEQYF
CDR3 length: 15; V gene: TRBV27; D gene: TRBD2; J gene: TRBJ2-3; clone size: -; CDR3 DNA: TGTGCCAGCAGGAAGCGGGAGACTAGCACAGATACGCAGTATTTT; CDR3 protein: CASRKRETSTDTQYF
CDR3 length: 10; V gene: TRBV20-1; D gene: -; J gene: TRBJ2-7; clone size: -; CDR3 DNA: TGCAGTGCTACCCCCTACGAGCAGTACTTC; CDR3 protein: CSATPYEQYF
CDR3 length: 11; V gene: TRBV12-2; D gene: -; J gene: TRBJ2-1; clone size: -; CDR3 DNA: TGTGCAAGTCGCCCCCGGACCGGGCAGTTCTTC; CDR3 protein: CASRPRTGQFF
CDR3 length: 13; V gene: TRBV6-5; D gene: -; J gene: TRBJ1-1; clone size: -; CDR3 DNA: TGTGCCAGCAGTTCCGACAGTTCTCGGAGAGCTTTCTTT; CDR3 protein: CASSSDSSRRAFF
CDR3 length: 15; V gene: TRBV7-2; D gene: TRBD1; J gene: TRBJ1-5; clone size: -; CDR3 DNA: TGTGCCAGCAGCGCGGACAGGGCAGGGAATCAGCCCCAGCATTTT; CDR3 protein: CASSADRAGNQPQHF
CDR3 length: 16; V gene: TRBV27; D gene: TRBD1; J gene: TRBJ1-6; clone size: medium-sized; CDR3 DNA: TGTGCCAGCAGTTCCTACCGACAGGGGATTATTTCACCCCTCCACTTT; CDR3 protein: CASSSYRQGIISPLHF
CDR3 length: 16; V gene: TRBV11-2; D gene: TRBD1; J gene: TRBJ2-2; clone size: -; CDR3 DNA: TGTGCCAGCAGCGTCCGACAGGGGGCGAACACCGGGGAGCTGTTTTTT; CDR3 protein: CASSVRQGANTGELFF
CDR3 length: 15; V gene: TRBV7-2; D gene: -; J gene: TRBJ1-6; clone size: few; CDR3 DNA: TGTGCCAGCAGCATCCCGGGACGGTATAATTCACCCCTCCACTTT; CDR3 protein: CASSIPGRYNSPLHF
CDR3 length: 15; V gene: TRBV20-1; D gene: TRBD1; J gene: TRBJ2-1; clone size: -; CDR3 DNA: TGCAGTGCAACTGACAGGGGGTTGTCCTACAATGAGCAGTTCTTC; CDR3 protein: CSATDRGLSYNEQFF
CDR3 length: 15; V gene: TRBV4-3; D gene: -; J gene: TRBJ1-2; clone size: -; CDR3 DNA: TGCGCCAGCAGCCAAGATATCGGGCCTAACTATGGCTACACCTTC; CDR3 protein: CASSQDIGPNYGYTF
CDR3 length: 16; V gene: TRBV20-1; D gene: -; J gene: TRBJ1-5; clone size: few; CDR3 DNA: TGCAGTGCTAGAGATTATCCGCCGGACGGGGATCAGCCCCAGCATTTT; CDR3 protein: CSARDYPPDGDQPQHF
CDR3 length: 15; V gene: TRBV6-2/TRBV6-3; D gene: TRBD1; J gene: TRBJ1-5; clone size: -; CDR3 DNA: TGTGCCAGCAGCGCAGGGGGGGCGGGCAATCAGCCCCAGCATTTT; CDR3 protein: CASSAGGAGNQPQHF
CDR3 length: 16; V gene: TRBV11-2; D gene: -; J gene: TRBJ2-7; clone size: few; CDR3 DNA: TGTGCCAGCAGCCCCACTGGGCAGGGGACCTTCTACGAGCAGTACTTC; CDR3 protein: CASSPTGQGTFYEQYF
CDR3 length: 15; V gene: TRBV6-2/TRBV6-3; D gene: TRBD1; J gene: TRBJ2-5; clone size: -; CDR3 DNA: TGTGCCAGCAGTTACAGGGACAGGGTTGGTGAGACCCAGTACTTC; CDR3 protein: CASSYRDRVGETQYF
CDR3 length: 12; V gene: TRBV28; D gene: TRBD1; J gene: TRBJ1-2; clone size: -; CDR3 DNA: TGTGCCAGCAGTTCGACAGGGAATGGCTACACCTTC; CDR3 protein: CASSSTGNGYTF
CDR3 length: 15; V gene: TRBV20-1; D gene: TRBD2; J gene: TRBJ2-7; clone size: -; CDR3 DNA: TGCAGTGCTAGAGATTTAAGGCTAGCGGGAGACAAGCAGTACTTC; CDR3 protein: CSARDLRLAGDKQYF
CDR3 length: 16; V gene: TRBV7-2; D gene: -; J gene: TRBJ2-7; clone size: few; CDR3 DNA: TGTGCCAGCAGCTTAGCGTCAGGGACTCTCTCCTACGAGCAGTACTTC; CDR3 protein: CASSLASGTLSYEQYF
CDR3 length: 15; V gene: TRBV6-5; D gene: -; J gene: TRBJ2-7; clone size: -; CDR3 DNA: TGTGCCAGCAGTTACTCGAAATGGGGCTCATACGAGCAGTACTTC; CDR3 protein: CASSYSKWGSYEQYF
CDR3 length: 16; V gene: TRBV24-1; D gene: TRBD2; J gene: TRBJ2-3; clone size: few; CDR3 DNA: TGTGCCACCAGTGCGGCTAGCGGGAGGAGGACAGATACGCAGTATTTT; CDR3 protein: CATSAASGRRTDTQYF
CDR3 length: 15; V gene: TRBV4-3; D gene: TRBD1; J gene: TRBJ1-2; clone size: -; CDR3 DNA: TGCGCCAGCGGATATACGGACAGGGGGCGGAATGGCTACACCTTC; CDR3 protein: CASGYTDRGRNGYTF
CDR3 length: 13; V gene: TRBV28; D gene: -; J gene: TRBJ2-7; clone size: -; CDR3 DNA: TGTGCCAGCAGAGTTGGGACTTCCTACGAGCAGTACTTC; CDR3 protein: CASRVGTSYEQYF
CDR3 length: 16; V gene: TRBV28; D gene: -; J gene: TRBJ2-6; clone size: -; CDR3 DNA: TGTGCCAGCAGAGAGGGCAGGGCGGCTGGGGCCAACGTCCTGACTTTC; CDR3 protein: CASREGRAAGANVLTF
CDR3 length: 11; V gene: TRBV6-1; D gene: -; J gene: TRBJ1-2; clone size: -; CDR3 DNA: TGTGCCAGCAACCGGGGTGCAGGCTACACCTTC; CDR3 protein: CASNRGAGYTF
CDR3 length: 15; V gene: TRBV18; D gene: -; J gene: TRBJ1-5; clone size: -; CDR3 DNA: TGTGCCAGCTCACCATCCGGGGGAAGCAATCAGCCCCAGCATTTT; CDR3 protein: CASSPSGGSNQPQHF
CDR3 length: 15; V gene: TRBV20-1; D gene: TRBD2; J gene: TRBJ2-2; clone size: -; CDR3 DNA: TGCAGTGCTAGAACTAGCGGGAGAGGCACCGGGGAGCTGTTTTTT; CDR3 protein: CSARTSGRGTGELFF
CDR3 length: 14; V gene: TRBV30; D gene: -; J gene: TRBJ1-6; clone size: -; CDR3 DNA: TGTGCCTGGAGTGTACGTCGGGGGTTTGGACCCCTCCACTTT; CDR3 protein: CAWSVRRGFGPLHF
CDR3 length: 15; V gene: TRBV7-2; D gene: -; J gene: TRBJ2-7; clone size: -; CDR3 DNA: TGTGCCAGCAGCTTTCAGGGAGGGGGTTGGTACGAGCAGTACTTC; CDR3 protein: CASSFQGGGWYEQYF
CDR3 length: 15; V gene: TRBV20-1; D gene: -; J gene: TRBJ1-4; clone size: -; CDR3 DNA: TGCAGTGCTCCTACTGCGGGGGCAACTAATGAAAAACTGTTTTTT; CDR3 protein: CSAPTAGATNEKLFF
CDR3 length: 16; V gene: TRBV27; D gene: TRBD2; J gene: TRBJ2-7; clone size: -; CDR3 DNA: TGTGCCAGCAGTTTATCGAGTGCGGGAGGCCGCCGCGAGCAGTACTTC; CDR3 protein: CASSLSSAGGRREQYF
CDR3 length: 12; V gene: TRBV18; D gene: -; J gene: TRBJ2-7; clone size: -; CDR3 DNA: TGTGCCAGCTCACCAGTGTCCTACGAGCAGTACTTC; CDR3 protein: CASSPVSYEQYF
CDR3 length: 12; V gene: TRBV28; D gene: -; J gene: TRBJ1-2; clone size: -; CDR3 DNA: TGTGCCAGCAGCGGTCAACGCTATGGCTACACCTTC; CDR3 protein: CASSGQRYGYTF
CDR3 length: 13; V gene: TRBV7-3; D gene: TRBD1; J gene: TRBJ2-5; clone size: -; CDR3 DNA: TGTGCCAGCAGCCGGGGACAGGGGGAGACCCAGTACTTC; CDR3 protein: CASSRGQGETQYF
CDR3 length: 18; V gene: TRBV19; D gene: TRBD2; J gene: TRBJ2-2; clone size: -; CDR3 DNA: TGTGCCAGTAGTATAAGGAGAGGAGCGGGGGTAAACACCGGGGAGCTGTTTTTT; CDR3 protein: CASSIRRGAGVNTGELFF
CDR3 length: 15; V gene: TRBV6-1; D gene: -; J gene: TRBJ1-5; clone size: -; CDR3 DNA: TGTGCCAGCCAAAAGGGGATAGCGATCAATCAGCCCCAGCATTTT; CDR3 protein: CASQKGIAINQPQHF
CDR3 length: 14; V gene: TRBV7-2; D gene: -; J gene: TRBJ2-7; clone size: large; CDR3 DNA: TGTGCCAGCAGCTTAATTCAGGGGGGCCACGAGCAGTACTTC; CDR3 protein: CASSLIQGGHEQYF
CDR3 length: 14; V gene: TRBV5-1; D gene: -; J gene: TRBJ2-7; clone size: -; CDR3 DNA: TGCGCCAGTTCCCTGGGAGAAGCCCCCTACGAGCAGTACTTC; CDR3 protein: CASSLGEAPYEQYF
CDR3 length: 13; V gene: TRBV28; D gene: -; J gene: TRBJ2-2; clone size: -; CDR3 DNA: TGTGCCAGCACCCGAGGCGACACCGGGGAGCTGTTTTTT; CDR3 protein: CASTRGDTGELFF
CDR3 length: 14; V gene: TRBV27; D gene: -; J gene: TRBJ2-7; clone size: -; CDR3 DNA: TGTGCCAGCAGTTTACAGGGACCTTCCTACGAGCAGTACTTC; CDR3 protein: CASSLQGPSYEQYF
CDR3 length: 18; V gene: TRBV20-1; D gene: -; J gene: TRBJ2-2; clone size: -; CDR3 DNA: TGCAGTGCTAGAGATCCTGCGACTCCTATCGCGAACACCGGGGAGCTGTTTTTT; CDR3 protein: CSARDPATPIANTGELFF
CDR3 length: 13; V gene: TRBV6-5; D gene: -; J gene: TRBJ1-2; clone size: -; CDR3 DNA: TGTGCCAGCAGTTCACGACAGTTATATGGCTACACCTTC; CDR3 protein: CASSSRQLYGYTF
CDR3 length: 15; V gene: TRBV6-1; D gene: -; J gene: TRBJ1-1; clone size: -; CDR3 DNA: TGTGCCAGCAGTGAAGGGTCTTGGGGGAACACTGAAGCTTTCTTT; CDR3 protein: CASSEGSWGNTEAFF
CDR3 length: 14; V gene: TRBV6-1; D gene: -; J gene: TRBJ2-2; clone size: -; CDR3 DNA: TGTGCCAGCAGTCCCTACCGTAACACCGGGGAGCTGTTTTTT; CDR3 protein: CASSPYRNTGELFF
CDR3 length: 11; V gene: TRBV28; D gene: -; J gene: TRBJ2-1; clone size: -; CDR3 DNA: TGTGCCAGCAGTTTAAGAGGGATCCAGTTCTTC; CDR3 protein: CASSLRGIQFF
CDR3 length: 14; V gene: TRBV12-3/TRBV12-4; D gene: TRBD1; J gene: TRBJ2-3; clone size: -; CDR3 DNA: TGTGCCAGCAGCTTTAGGGGGCTCACAGATACGCAGTATTTT; CDR3 protein: CASSFRGLTDTQYF
CDR3 length: 13; V gene: TRBV11-2; D gene: -; J gene: TRBJ1-1; clone size: -; CDR3 DNA: TGTGCCAGCAGCTTAGTGGGGTACACTGAAGCTTTCTTT; CDR3 protein: CASSLVGYTEAFF
CDR3 length: 14; V gene: TRBV28; D gene: -; J gene: TRBJ1-2; clone size: -; CDR3 DNA: TGTGCCAGCAGTTCGCTGGGACCTAACTATGGCTACACCTTC; CDR3 protein: CASSSLGPNYGYTF
CDR3 length: 14; V gene: TRBV21-1; D gene: -; J gene: TRBJ1-2; clone size: few; CDR3 DNA: TGTGCCAGCAGCAAAGATCGGCTGAACTATGGCTACACCTTC; CDR3 protein: CASSKDRLNYGYTF
CDR3 length: 15; V gene: TRBV6-1; D gene: -; J gene: TRBJ1-2; clone size: -; CDR3 DNA: TGTGCCAGCAGCTCCTACGTCCCGGAGGACTATGGCTACACCTTC; CDR3 protein: CASSSYVPEDYGYTF
CDR3 length: 12; V gene: TRBV20-1; D gene: -; J gene: TRBJ2-1; clone size: few; CDR3 DNA: TGCAGTTTCCGGCCGTGGGTGGAGAAGCAGTTCTTC; CDR3 protein: CSFRPWVEKQFF
CDR3 length: 15; V gene: TRBV7-2; D gene: -; J gene: TRBJ1-2; clone size: -; CDR3 DNA: TGTGCCAGCAGCTTAGATCGACGGGCCGTTTATGGCTACACCTTC; CDR3 protein: CASSLDRRAVYGYTF
CDR3 length: 14; V gene: TRBV30; D gene: -; J gene: TRBJ1-1; clone size: -; CDR3 DNA: TGTGCCTGGAGTGCCCCCCCCATGAACACTGAAGCTTTCTTT; CDR3 protein: CAWSAPPMNTEAFF